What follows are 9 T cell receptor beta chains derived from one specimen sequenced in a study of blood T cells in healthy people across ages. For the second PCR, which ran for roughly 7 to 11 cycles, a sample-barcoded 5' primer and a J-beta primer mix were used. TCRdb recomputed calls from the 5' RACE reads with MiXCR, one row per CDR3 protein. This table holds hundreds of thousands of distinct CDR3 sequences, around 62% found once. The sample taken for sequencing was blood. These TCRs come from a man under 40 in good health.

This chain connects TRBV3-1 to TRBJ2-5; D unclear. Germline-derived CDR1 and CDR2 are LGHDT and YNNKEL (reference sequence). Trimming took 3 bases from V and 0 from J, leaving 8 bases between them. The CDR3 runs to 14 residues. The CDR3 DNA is TGTGCCAGCAGCCACCGATTGTACCAAGAGACCCAGTACTTC. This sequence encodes CASSHRLYQETQYF.

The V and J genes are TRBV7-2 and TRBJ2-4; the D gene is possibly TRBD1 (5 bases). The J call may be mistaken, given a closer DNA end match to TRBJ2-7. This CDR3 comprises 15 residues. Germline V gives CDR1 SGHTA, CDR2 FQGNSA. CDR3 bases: TGTGCCAGCAGCTTAGGGCAGGGCCTCACCTACGAGCAGTACTTC. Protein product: CASSLGQGLTYEQYF.

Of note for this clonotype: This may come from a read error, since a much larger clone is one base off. The CDR3, as DNA: TGTGCCAGCAGCTTAGCGCGGAGTAGCGTTAGCAATCAGCCCCAGCATTTT. Its translation: CASSLARSSVSNQPQHF. The V call is TRBV7-2, the J call TRBJ1-5; D remains unclear. CDR3 size: 17 residues. V was pared by 0 bases and J by 0 bases, with 12 bases between. Germline V gene data show CDR1 as SGHTA and CDR2 as FQGNSA.

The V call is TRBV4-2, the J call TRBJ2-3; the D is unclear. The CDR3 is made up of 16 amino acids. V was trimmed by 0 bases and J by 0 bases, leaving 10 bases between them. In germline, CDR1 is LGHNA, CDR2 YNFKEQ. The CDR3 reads CASSQEGQTSTDTQYF. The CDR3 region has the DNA TGTGCCAGCAGCCAAGAAGGGCAGACTAGCACAGATACGCAGTATTTT.

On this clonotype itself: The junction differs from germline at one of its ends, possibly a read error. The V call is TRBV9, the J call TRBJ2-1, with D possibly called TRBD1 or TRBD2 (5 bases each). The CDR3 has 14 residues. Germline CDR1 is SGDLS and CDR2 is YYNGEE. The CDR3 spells CASSSGSSYNEQFF. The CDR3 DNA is TGCGCCAGCAGCTCAGGGAGCTCCTACAATGAGCAGTTCTTC. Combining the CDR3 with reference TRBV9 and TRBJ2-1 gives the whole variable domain DSGVTQTPKHLITATGQRVTLRCSPRSGDLSVYWYQQSLDQGLQFLIQYYNGEERAKGNILERFSAQQFPDLHSELNLSSLELGDSALYFCASSSGSSYNEQFFGPGTRLTVL.

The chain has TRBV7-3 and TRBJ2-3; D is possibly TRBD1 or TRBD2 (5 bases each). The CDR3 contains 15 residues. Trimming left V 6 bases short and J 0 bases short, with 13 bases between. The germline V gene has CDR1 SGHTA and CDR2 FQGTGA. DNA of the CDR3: TGTGCCAGCAGTCATGGGGGAGCCAGCACAGATACGCAGTATTTT. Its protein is CASSHGGASTDTQYF.

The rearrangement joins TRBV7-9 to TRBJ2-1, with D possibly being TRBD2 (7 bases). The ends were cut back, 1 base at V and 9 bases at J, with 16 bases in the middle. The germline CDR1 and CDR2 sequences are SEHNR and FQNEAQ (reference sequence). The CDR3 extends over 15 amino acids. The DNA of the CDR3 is TGTGCCAGCAGCTTAGACGGGGGGCCCTTAGTTGAGCAGTTCTTC. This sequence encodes CASSLDGGPLVEQFF.

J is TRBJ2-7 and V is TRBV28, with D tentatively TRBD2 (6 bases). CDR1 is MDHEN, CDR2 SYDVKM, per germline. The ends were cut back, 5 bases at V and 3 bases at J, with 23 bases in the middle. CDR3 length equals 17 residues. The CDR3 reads CASSTKGLGGRSYEQYF. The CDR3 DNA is TGTGCCAGCAGTACCAAAGGACTGGGAGGTAGGAGCTACGAGCAGTACTTC.

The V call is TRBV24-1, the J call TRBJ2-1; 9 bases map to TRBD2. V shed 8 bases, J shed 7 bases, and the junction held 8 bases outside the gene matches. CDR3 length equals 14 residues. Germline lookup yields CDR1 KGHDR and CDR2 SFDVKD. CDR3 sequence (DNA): TGTGCCACCATGGCGGGGGGGCCGTTGAATGAGCAGTTCTTC. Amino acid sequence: CATMAGGPLNEQFF.